These 18 T cell receptor beta chains were all obtained from the same sample, sequenced in a study of shared clonotypes between healthy human individuals. Data came from immunoSEQ multiplex PCR; TCRdb stores just in-frame clones and leaves some out. The sample has 1.4 million to 1.5 million clones, roughly 96% seen once. Material for sequencing was naive CD4+ T cells sorted from blood. Subset indicated: CD45RA+ positively selected. Source of these receptors: a man aged 25-45 years in good health.

V is TRBV27 and J is TRBJ2-3; weak D call: TRBD1 (5 bases). V gave up 2 bases and J gave up 5 bases, with 8 bases separating them. This CDR3 is built from 13 residues. In germline, CDR1 is MNHEY, CDR2 SMNVEV (reference sequence). The CDR3 spells CASSLGQEDTQYF. In DNA form, the CDR3 reads TGTGCCAGCAGTTTAGGACAAGAAGATACGCAGTATTTT.

The chain has TRBV28 and TRBJ2-7, with D possibly matching TRBD2 (6 bases). V was pared by 1 base and J by 1 base, with 8 bases between. Germline V gene data show CDR1 as MDHEN and CDR2 as SYDVKM. This CDR3 has 14 residues. The chain's CDR3 is CASSLFGLSYEQYF. CDR3 DNA: TGTGCCAGCAGTTTATTTGGACTATCCTACGAGCAGTACTTC. Using reference TRBV28 and TRBJ2-7 for the parts outside the CDR3, the full variable domain is DVKVTQSSRYLVKRTGEKVFLECVQDMDHENMFWYRQDPGLGLRLIYFSYDVKMKEKGDIPEGYSVSREKKERFSLILESASTNQTSMYLCASSLFGLSYEQYFGPGTRLTVT.

Only one count was recorded for this clone. The chain combines TRBV6-5 with TRBJ2-7; 7 nucleotides match TRBD2. The length of the CDR3 is 16 residues. J lost 0 bases, V lost 0 bases, and 5 bases had no gene match. Germline CDR1 reads MNHEY; CDR2 reads SVGAGI. CDR3 protein: CASSYSLAVSSYEQYF. For the CDR3, the DNA is TGTGCCAGCAGTTACTCTCTAGCGGTTAGCTCCTACGAGCAGTACTTC.

The chain couples TRBV7-8 to TRBJ2-7; 10 positions agree with TRBD2. The CDR3 contains 15 residues. Germline-derived CDR1 and CDR2 are SGHVS and FQNEAQ. V was clipped by 5 bases and J by 6 bases; unmatched bases: 10. The CDR3 nucleotides read TGTGCCAGCAGCACCAAGGGACTAGCGTACGGCGAGCAGTACTTC. Translated, it gives CASSTKGLAYGEQYF. Drawing the rest from reference TRBV7-8 and TRBJ2-7, the complete variable domain is GAGVSQSPRYKVAKRGQDVALRCDPISGHVSLFWYQQALGQGPEFLTYFQNEAQLDKSGLPSDRFFAERPEGSVSTLKIQRTQQEDSAVYLCASSTKGLAYGEQYFGPGTRLTVT.

V gene TRBV2 combines with J gene TRBJ2-7, with D unclear. The germline gives CDR1 SNHLY, CDR2 FYNNEI. The CDR3 covers 13 residues. V lost 3 bases, J lost 7 bases, and 13 bases lay in between. The CDR3 nucleotides read TGTGCCAGCAGTGACTTACGCTCAGCGGAGCAGTACTTC. This sequence encodes CASSDLRSAEQYF.

The V and J genes are TRBV14 and TRBJ2-1; the D is unclear. V gave up 1 base and J gave up 7 bases, with 14 bases separating them. Germline V gene data show CDR1 as SGHDN and CDR2 as FVKESK. The CDR3 spans 15 residues. CDR3 sequence reads: CASSQVKSVPNEQFF. CDR3 coding DNA: TGTGCCAGCAGCCAAGTAAAGTCCGTACCAAATGAGCAGTTCTTC.

The chain has TRBV6-5 and TRBJ2-7; 12 nucleotides agree with TRBD1. The CDR3 contains 15 residues. Per germline, CDR1 MNHEY and CDR2 SVGAGI. Losses at the gene ends were 6 bases for V and 7 bases for J; bases not matched to a gene: 10. The CDR3 nucleotides read TGTGCCAGCAGGCTATCCGGGACAGGGGGCGTAGAGCAGTACTTC. Translation gives CASRLSGTGGVEQYF.

The rearrangement uses TRBV7-9 and TRBJ2-7; the D is unclear. The V gene's germline CDR1 is SEHNR and CDR2 FQNEAQ (reference sequence). Trimming removed 5 bases from V and 3 bases from J, with 5 bases in between. The CDR3 loop spans 11 amino acids. The DNA of the CDR3 is TGTGCCAGCAGCCCACACTACGAGCAGTACTTC. It codes for CASSPHYEQYF.

The chain carries TRBV6-1 and TRBJ1-2, with TRBD1 matching 9 bases. Losses at the gene ends were 2 bases for V and 3 bases for J; bases not matched to a gene: 4. The germline gives CDR1 MNHNS, CDR2 SASEGT. The CDR3 is 15 amino acids. The CDR3 region has the DNA TGTGCCAGCAGTGAACGAACAGGGGGCGACTATGGCTACACCTTC. It translates to CASSERTGGDYGYTF.

Comments on this clone: This specimen includes other DNA sequences encoding the same CDR3. The genes are TRBV14 and TRBJ1-3; no clear D gene. Per the germline V gene, CDR1 is SGHDN and CDR2 is FVKESK. The CDR3 covers 13 residues. The V end was cut by 1 base, the J end by 4 bases, with 5 bases between. The CDR3 DNA sequence: TGTGCCAGCAGCCAAGCCGGGGGAAACACCATATATTTT. This encodes CASSQAGGNTIYF.

The genes are TRBV20-1 and TRBJ2-7; D is undetermined. CDR1 and CDR2 (germline): DFQATT, SNEGSKA (reference sequence). V lost 0 bases to trimming and J lost 10 bases, with 10 bases between them. The CDR3 has 11 amino acids. The CDR3 loop reads CSAREIIRQYF. CDR3 in DNA: TGCAGTGCTAGAGAAATAATCCGACAGTACTTC.

This clone was counted a few times. The chain has TRBV5-3 and TRBJ2-2; 7 nucleotides agree with TRBD1. TRBV5-3 is identified as an open reading frame with a role that is uncertain. The CDR3 runs 14 residues. The ends lost 3 bases at V and 7 bases at J; junction bases unmatched: 6. The CDR3 is CARSSEGACGELFF. The CDR3 DNA follows: TGTGCCAGAAGCTCCGAGGGGGCCTGCGGGGAGCTGTTTTTT.

The chain links TRBV1 to TRBJ2-7; TRBD2 is the table's D call, not checked against the DNA. TRBV1 is noted as a pseudogene. CDR3 size: 15 residues. CDR3: CTSSQGDWGVYEQYF. As DNA, the CDR3 is TGCACCAGCAGCCAAGGGGATTGGGGAGTGTACGAGCAGTACTTC.

The rearrangement joins TRBV6-5 to TRBJ2-3, with D possibly being TRBD2 (5 bases). V lost 4 bases and J lost 5, with 13 bases in between. In germline, CDR1 is MNHEY, CDR2 SVGAGI. The CDR3 has 14 amino acids. As DNA, the CDR3 is TGTGCCAGCAGTTGGAGAGAGGGCCGAGATACGCAGTATTTT. Protein product: CASSWREGRDTQYF.

The V gene is TRBV5-1, the J gene TRBJ1-2, with D maybe TRBD1 (5 bases). The CDR3 is made up of 14 amino acids. Germline loops: CDR1 SGHRS, CDR2 YFSETQ. Trimming cost V 2 bases and J 7 bases, with 15 bases left between them. CDR3 nucleotides: TGCGCCAGCAGCTTAGCCGGGACCCTTCTTGGCTACACCTTC. Translating it yields CASSLAGTLLGYTF.

The CDR3 region is CASSLALTNTGELFF. The CDR3 coding sequence is TGCGCCAGCAGCTTGGCACTGACGAACACCGGGGAGCTGTTTTTT. The chain couples TRBV5-1 to TRBJ2-2; D uncertain. CDR3 length: 15 amino acids. V was cut by 0 bases and J by 0 bases, with 6 bases left in between. Germline V gene sequence: CDR1 SGHRS, CDR2 YFSETQ.

The chain couples TRBV5-4 to TRBJ2-1; 11 bases map to TRBD2. CDR3 length: 15 amino acids. With V trimmed by 7 bases and J by 8 bases, 11 bases remained unmatched. CDR1 is SGHNT, CDR2 YYREEE, per germline (reference sequence). CDR3 residues: CASGATSGSVDEQFF. The CDR3 DNA reads TGTGCCAGCGGGGCAACTAGCGGGAGCGTCGATGAGCAGTTCTTC.

The chain couples TRBV9 to TRBJ1-2; the D gene is possibly TRBD1 (5 bases). This CDR3 comprises 13 residues. Per the germline V gene, CDR1 is SGDLS and CDR2 is YYNGEE. V lost 4 bases and J lost 3, with 10 bases in between. DNA for the CDR3: TGTGCCAGCAGCCCAGGAGGGGACTATGGCTACACCTTC. This translates into CASSPGGDYGYTF. The whole variable domain, filled in from reference TRBV9 and TRBJ1-2, reads DSGVTQTPKHLITATGQRVTLRCSPRSGDLSVYWYQQSLDQGLQFLIQYYNGEERAKGNILERFSAQQFPDLHSELNLSSLELGDSALYFCASSPGGDYGYTFGSGTRLTVV.